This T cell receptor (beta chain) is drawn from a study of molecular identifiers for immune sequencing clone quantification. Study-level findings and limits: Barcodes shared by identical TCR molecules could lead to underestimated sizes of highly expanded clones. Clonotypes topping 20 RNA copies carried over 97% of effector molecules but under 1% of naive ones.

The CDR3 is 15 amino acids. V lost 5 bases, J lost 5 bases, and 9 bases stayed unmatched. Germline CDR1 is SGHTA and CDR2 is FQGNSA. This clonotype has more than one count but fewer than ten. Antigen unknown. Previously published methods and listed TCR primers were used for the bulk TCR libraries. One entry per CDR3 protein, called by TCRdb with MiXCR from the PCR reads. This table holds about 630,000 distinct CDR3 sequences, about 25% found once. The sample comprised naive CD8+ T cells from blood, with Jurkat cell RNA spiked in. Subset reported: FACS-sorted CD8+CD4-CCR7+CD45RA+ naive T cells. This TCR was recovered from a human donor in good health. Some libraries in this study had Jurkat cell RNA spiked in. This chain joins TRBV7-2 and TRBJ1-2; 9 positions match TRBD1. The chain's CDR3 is CASSPTGTGKYGYTF. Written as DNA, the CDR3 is TGTGCCAGCAGCCCCACCGGGACAGGGAAGTATGGCTACACCTTC. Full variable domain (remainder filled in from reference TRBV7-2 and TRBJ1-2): GAGVSQSPSNKVTEKGKDVELRCDPISGHTALYWYRQSLGQGLEFLIYFQGNSAPDKSGLPSDRFSAERTGGSVSTLTIQRTQQEDSAVYLCASSPTGTGKYGYTFGSGTRLTVV.